This T cell receptor beta chain was captured by sequencing in a study of T cells in Graves' hyperthyroidism and ophthalmopathy. Diagnostic decisions used clinical symptoms, serum thyroxine and TRAb, thyroid ultrasound and orbital computed tomography. Drawn at first hyperthyroidism diagnosis, the blood sample preceded any ophthalmopathy symptoms. Fresh peripheral blood, roughly 10 ml of it, supplied the PBMCs. Whole-study results and caveats: Most clonotypes expanded in the thyroid (above 0.001) were also present in blood.

On this clonotype itself: What it recognizes is unknown.

The CDR3 is made up of 15 amino acids. The V gene's germline CDR1 is SGHRS and CDR2 YFSETQ. The V gene lost 0 bases and the J gene lost 4 bases, with 13 bases spanning the gap. The source material, RNA transcripts, was used to amplify TCR beta CDR3 regions. RT-PCR in the first round (using the HTBI primer set) targeted the TCR CDR3. Via MiXCR, TCRdb re-called the multiplex PCR reads, giving one row per CDR3 protein. The sample contains 650,000 to 850,000 distinct CDR3 sequences, around 19% of which appear only once. The receptor comes from a woman aged 50 to 65 with Graves' hyperthyroidism that later progressed to Graves' ophthalmopathy. Sample: blood. This chain connects TRBV5-1 to TRBJ1-2; D gene unclear. CDR3 nucleotide sequence: TGCGCCAGCAGCTTGGAGGCAGATGACGTCTATGGCTACACCTTC. Its translation: CASSLEADDVYGYTF.